Below are 10 T cell receptor beta chains sequenced from a single sample in a study of T cell responses to AZD1222 COVID-19 vaccine. Sequencing used immunoSEQ multiplex PCR; TCRdb keeps in-frame clones, though not all of them. The sample lists 100,000 to 150,000 clones; over 75% were seen once. The specimen comprised peripheral blood, sampled on day 0 of AZD1222 vaccination. The receptor set was obtained from an adult in good health.

The rearrangement joins TRBV11-3 to TRBJ2-7; D is unresolved. The CDR3 is 16 residues long. V lost 0 bases and J 3 bases, leaving 15 bases between the germline ends. The V gene's germline CDR1 is SGHNT and CDR2 YENEEA. CDR3 bases: TGTGCCAGCAGCTTAGACTCAGGTCTCTCTGTCTACGAGCAGTACTTC. Amino acid sequence: CASSLDSGLSVYEQYF.

The chain is built from TRBV2 and TRBJ1-1; D is possibly TRBD1 (6 bases). V shed 7 bases and J shed 5 bases, with 20 bases lying between them. This CDR3 contains 15 residues. The germline V gene has CDR1 SNHLY and CDR2 FYNNEI. Here the CDR3 DNA reads TGTGCCAGCACCCTAAGGGGGATAGAAAGTACTGAAGCTTTCTTT. This sequence encodes CASTLRGIESTEAFF.

The V and J genes are TRBV5-1 and TRBJ1-1; TRBD1 is a possible D gene (6 bases). Trimming cost V 7 bases and J 1 base, with 14 bases left between them. The CDR3 is made up of 14 amino acids. Germline values: CDR1 SGHRS, CDR2 YFSETQ. The CDR3, as DNA: TGCGCCAGCGGGGGGGACATGGCGAACACTGAAGCTTTCTTT. This codes for CASGGDMANTEAFF.

This clone was counted once. The V gene is TRBV19, the J gene TRBJ1-1, with D possibly being TRBD1 (6 bases). The germline CDR1 and CDR2 sequences are LNHDA and SQIVND (reference sequence). V was cut by 3 bases and J by 4 bases, with 15 bases left in between. CDR3 length: 15 residues. For the CDR3, the DNA is TGTGCCAGTAGTATCATCGGGGGGCTTAGCACTGAAGCTTTCTTT. Amino acids: CASSIIGGLSTEAFF.

The gene calls are TRBV7-2 and TRBJ1-6, with 8 bases aligning to TRBD1. Trimming cost V 7 bases and J 9 bases; bases outside gene matches: 5. The CDR3 length is 13 residues. In germline, CDR1 is SGHTA, CDR2 FQGNSA. The CDR3 loop is CASNGQGASPLHF. The CDR3 DNA reads as TGTGCCAGCAACGGCCAGGGGGCTTCACCCCTCCACTTT.

The chain uses TRBV5-1 and TRBJ2-2; TRBD2 might be the D (6 bases). The V end lost 3 bases, the J end lost 7 bases, and 16 bases lay between the germline ends. Germline lookup yields CDR1 SGHRS and CDR2 YFSETQ. There are 15 residues in the CDR3. The CDR3 DNA sequence: TGCGCCAGCAGCTCGGAGGGAGGAGGAGGCGGGGAGCTGTTTTTT. Its protein is CASSSEGGGGGELFF.

CDR3 amino acids: CASSSSPGANTGELFF. The CDR3, as DNA: TGTGCCAGCAGCTCATCGCCCGGGGCGAACACCGGGGAGCTGTTTTTT. The chain combines TRBV7-9 with TRBJ2-2; a possible D gene is TRBD2 (5 bases). The CDR3 is 16 residues long. The V gene lost 4 bases and the J gene lost 0 bases, with 12 bases spanning the gap. Per the germline V gene, CDR1 is SEHNR and CDR2 is FQNEAQ (reference sequence).

This chain connects TRBV27 to TRBJ2-7, with D perhaps matching TRBD1 or TRBD2 (5 bases each). Germline V gives CDR1 MNHEY, CDR2 SMNVEV (reference sequence). The V end lost 10 bases, the J end lost 4 bases, and 11 bases lay between the germline ends. CDR3 size: 11 residues. This CDR3 is CATEGSYEQYF. As DNA, the CDR3 is TGTGCCACCGAGGGGTCTTACGAGCAGTACTTC.

The chain combines TRBV10-1 with TRBJ1-5, with D hard to call. The length of the CDR3 is 13 residues. CDR1 is WNHNN and CDR2 is SYGVQD in the germline V gene (reference sequence). V lost 0 bases, J lost 4 bases, and 4 bases lay in between. CDR3 nucleotide sequence: TGCGCCAGCAGTGAGTCGGGGAATCAGCCCCAGCATTTT. This gives the protein CASSESGNQPQHF.

The chain carries TRBV5-1 and TRBJ1-2; D unresolved. The germline CDR1 and CDR2 sequences are SGHRS and YFSETQ. V lost 3 bases to trimming and J lost 0 bases, with 12 bases between them. The length of the CDR3 is 15 residues. The CDR3 spells CASSSTPGPNYGYTF. CDR3 sequence (DNA): TGCGCCAGCAGCTCGACACCGGGCCCTAACTATGGCTACACCTTC.